This T cell receptor beta chain was profiled in a study of glioma-infiltrating T cells. Study-level results: Tissue and blood shared very few CDR3 sequences. Above-expected tissue-blood divergence occurred in all gliomas, most in low-grade ones.

The iRepertoire nested amplicon-rescue multiplex PCR amplified TCR alpha and beta CDR3s from RNA. One-step reverse transcription and amplification started from approximately 100-400 ng of tissue mRNA or PBMC total RNA. One entry per CDR3 protein, called by TCRdb with MiXCR from the multiplex PCR reads. The table has over 120,000 distinct CDR3 sequences, about two fifths seen once. Concerning this clonotype itself: What it recognizes is unknown.

V was cut by 11 bases and J by 9 bases, with 17 bases left in between. In germline, CDR1 is MNHNS, CDR2 SASEGT. The CDR3 is made up of 12 amino acids. The rearrangement uses TRBV6-1 and TRBJ1-5, with no clear D. This clonotype originated in a human donor with low-grade glioma or glioblastoma, undergoing nonglioma brain surgery, or in good health (not recorded which). The material sequenced was glioma tissue, nonneoplastic brain tissue, or PBMCs (not recorded which). The CDR3 DNA reads as TGTGCCTCAACTCAGAGTCGTTGGCCCCAGCATTTT. The encoded protein is CASTQSRWPQHF.